This T cell receptor beta chain was profiled in a study of blood T cell repertoires in COVID-19. Cohorts were determined from participant-reported clinical history. The protocol was immunoSEQ multiplex PCR, while the TCRdb copy is restricted to in-frame clones and leaves out a portion. The sample lists roughly 200,000 clones; about 82% were seen once. V shed 4 bases and J 4 bases; nucleotides not matched to a gene: 9. The CDR3 spans 15 residues. In germline, CDR1 is SEHNR, CDR2 FQNEAQ (reference sequence). This rearrangement joins TRBV7-9 to TRBJ2-5; 7 nucleotides align to TRBD1. The sequenced material came from PBMCs or T cells enriched from blood (not recorded which). The TCR comes from a woman in her thirties who had recovered from COVID-19. The CDR3 reads CASSSPTGRLETQYF. For the CDR3, the DNA is TGTGCCAGCAGCTCCCCGACAGGGAGACTAGAGACCCAGTACTTC. Full variable domain (rest looked up from reference TRBV7-9 and TRBJ2-5): DTGVSQNPRHKITKRGQNVTFRCDPISEHNRLYWYRQTLGQGPEFLTYFQNEAQLEKSRLLSDRFSAERPKGSFSTLEIQRTEQGDSAMYLCASSSPTGRLETQYFGPGTRLLVL.